Sequencing of this T cell receptor beta chain was carried out in a study of response to subunit inactivated influenza vaccine. Study-level results: Authors suggested each seasonal flu vaccination may recruit only limited numbers of new T cells.

TCRdb reprocessed the RT-PCR reads via MiXCR and lists one record per CDR3 protein. The table shows some 800,000 distinct CDR3 sequences, with around 20% occurring only once. With respect to this clonotype: Antigen specificity is unknown.

This CDR3 region has 13 residues. J lost 3 bases, V lost 10 bases, and 6 bases had no gene match. CDR1 ENHRY and CDR2 SYGVKD come from the germline V gene. This rearrangement joins TRBV10-3 to TRBJ2-3, with 8 bases that match TRBD1. This clonotype originated in a man aged 50 to 60 who received an inactivated influenza vaccine. This specimen was PBMCs from blood, taken less than 6 days after vaccination. CDR3 in amino acids: CATTGGDTDTQYF. DNA for the CDR3: TGTGCCACTACAGGGGGTGATACAGATACGCAGTATTTT.